This T cell receptor (beta chain) was identified during a study of T-cell reconstitution after alpha-beta-depleted transplantation in children. As to this clonotype: The target antigen is unknown.

Unique molecular identifiers featured in how the TCRbeta library was prepared. TCRdb fed the PCR reads into MiXCR, producing one record per CDR3 protein. The sample has about 76,000 distinct CDR3 sequences, 13% to 15% seen once. Study results and caveats: Alpha-beta T cells present about two months after transplant were reported to originate from several hundred expanded graft clones. Fresh T-cell production supplied most of the T-cell counts and diversity seen one year after transplant.

Germline values: CDR1 SEHNR, CDR2 FQNEAQ (reference sequence). The CDR3 has 14 amino acids. Trimming took off 1 base at V and 5 bases at J, with 11 bases between the two ends. The rearrangement joins TRBV7-9 to TRBJ1-1; D may be TRBD1 (5 bases). The input for sequencing was PBMCs, mostly from graft donor cells, taken 180 days after TCRalphabeta/CD19-depleted stem cell transplant. This TCR came from a male patient between 2 and 15 years old who had a stem cell transplant for acute lymphoblastic leukemia, so the T cells may come from the graft donor. As DNA, the CDR3 is TGTGCCAGCAGCTTAGTGCAGGGCGGGACTGAAGCTTTCTTT. Translated, it gives CASSLVQGGTEAFF. The full variable domain, completed using reference TRBV7-9 and TRBJ1-1, is DTGVSQNPRHKITKRGQNVTFRCDPISEHNRLYWYRQTLGQGPEFLTYFQNEAQLEKSRLLSDRFSAERPKGSFSTLEIQRTEQGDSAMYLCASSLVQGGTEAFFGQGTRLTVV.